This T cell receptor beta chain was identified during a study of PD-1 blockade in mismatch repair-deficient tumors. Across the whole study: Patients had eleven to twelve mismatch repair-deficient cancer types, all previously treated and progressing. Study-wide results and limits: After pembrolizumab, tumor-resident clones rose rapidly, then generally contracted before radiologic responses.

The germline gives CDR1 SEHNR, CDR2 FQNEAQ (reference sequence). Trimming took off 5 bases at V and 1 base at J, with 14 bases between the two ends. This CDR3 contains 16 residues. The method was immunoSEQ multiplex PCR; TCRdb's version includes in-frame clones alone and lacks a portion of them. The sample has over 100,000 clones; 60% to 85% are singletons. As concerns this clone: The antigen is not known.

All patients were mismatch repair deficient, assessed by either PCR or immunohistochemistry. TCR sequencing covered a few patients who responded to pembrolizumab. This receptor was obtained from an adult with mismatch repair-deficient cancer. The sample here was peripheral blood, taken roughly 60 weeks after starting pembrolizumab. V and J are TRBV7-9 and TRBJ2-2, with no clear D. The DNA for the CDR3 is TGTGCCAGCAGCCCGGAGCCTGCCATGAACACCGGGGAGCTGTTTTTT. It is translated as CASSPEPAMNTGELFF.